These 25 T cell receptor beta chains share one sample of origin, sequenced in a study of CD8+CD57+ T cells in acquired aplastic anemia (dated by TCRdb to the late 2010s). The sample was run on an Illumina HiSeq 2000. Genomic DNA was used as template for profiling of TCR beta VDJ combinations and CDR3 sequences. The raw public data were reprocessed by TCRdb itself: fastp quality trimming at Q25, MiXCR clonotype calling, in-frame beta chains only. Entries that share a CDR3 protein sequence are merged under the most common genes and DNA. Present in this sample are some 200,000 distinct CDR3 sequences, approximately 50% of which were seen just once. The top ten clonotypes cover over 7.5% of the sample. Expansion of CD8+CD57+ cells had been shown by flow cytometry in the patients chosen for sequencing. The sample taken for sequencing was sorted CD4+, CD8+, or CD8+CD57+ T cells (not recorded which) from PBMCs. The receptors shown here come from a human donor with aplastic anemia.

This clonotype was counted many times. The chain combines TRBV5-1 with TRBJ2-3; possible D gene TRBD1, 6 bases. In germline, CDR1 is SGHRS, CDR2 YFSETQ. Trimming cost V 7 bases and J 3 bases, with 15 bases left between them. This CDR3 has 14 amino acids. As DNA, the CDR3 is TGCGCCAGCGGAGGACAGTTTGGAACAGATACGCAGTATTTT. This gives the protein CASGGQFGTDTQYF.

This clonotype showed up just once. The chain combines TRBV6-1 with TRBJ2-7; TRBD1 is a possible D gene (5 bases). The CDR3 is 12 amino acids. V was trimmed by 11 bases and J by 6 bases, leaving 17 bases between them. Germline CDR1 reads MNHNS; CDR2 reads SASEGT. The CDR3 is CAGARSGSEQYF. Written as DNA, the CDR3 is TGTGCCGGGGCGAGGTCCGGCAGCGAGCAGTACTTC.

A remark on this clonotype: A much larger clone lies one base from this, so it may be a read error. The chain uses TRBV5-4 and TRBJ2-5, with 7 bases identical to TRBD1. CDR1 is SGHNT and CDR2 is YYREEE in the germline V gene (reference sequence). The CDR3 consists of 13 residues. The CDR3 DNA follows: TGTGCCCGCAGCTACCGGGACAGAGAGACCCAGTACTTC. Its translation: CARSYRDRETQYF.

In this sample, this clonotype turned up many times. The chain carries TRBV5-4 and TRBJ2-2; unclear D gene. Trimming took 4 bases from V and 4 from J, leaving 5 bases between them. This CDR3 region has 12 residues. CDR1 is SGHNT and CDR2 is YYREEE in the germline V gene (reference sequence). CDR3 in DNA: TGTGCCAGCAGCCAAATCACCGGGGAGCTGTTTTTT. Protein sequence: CASSQITGELFF.

This clonotype was detected ten times or more. The CDR3 DNA reads as TGTGCCACCAGTAGGGGCCGGGACTATGGCTACACCTTC. Protein sequence: CATSRGRDYGYTF. The genes are TRBV24-1 and TRBJ1-2, with a weak D call TRBD1 (5 bases). V shed 6 bases and J shed 3 bases, with 10 bases lying between them. Germline V gene sequence: CDR1 KGHDR, CDR2 SFDVKD. The CDR3 runs to 13 residues.

This clonotype was picked up many times. J is TRBJ1-4 and V is TRBV19, with 9 bases identical to TRBD1. The ends lost 6 bases at V and 4 bases at J; junction bases unmatched: 3. The CDR3 is 14 amino acids. CDR1 and CDR2 (germline): LNHDA, SQIVND (reference sequence). The CDR3 bases are TGTGCCAGTAGGGGACAGGGCTATAATGAAAAACTGTTTTTT. Translating gives CASRGQGYNEKLFF.

V usage is TRBV2 and J usage is TRBJ1-2, with 7 bases matching TRBD1. The CDR3 covers 14 residues. J was trimmed by 4 bases and V by 6 bases; bases with no gene match: 8. Germline loops: CDR1 SNHLY, CDR2 FYNNEI. The CDR3 spells CASSPGTARYGYTF. The CDR3 DNA sequence: TGTGCCAGCAGCCCCGGGACAGCCCGCTATGGCTACACCTTC.

In this sample, this clonotype turned up a few times. This chain connects TRBV7-6 to TRBJ2-7; TRBD1 matches at 10 bases. The germline gives CDR1 SGHVS, CDR2 FNYEAQ. V lost 5 bases, J lost 4 bases, and 8 bases stayed unmatched. This CDR3 has 15 residues. CDR3 in amino acids: CASSPDAGQGYEQYF. For the CDR3, the DNA is TGTGCCAGCAGCCCGGACGCGGGACAGGGGTACGAGCAGTACTTC.

This clonotype showed up just a few times. The chain recombines TRBV18 with TRBJ2-1; 8 nucleotides line up with TRBD2. CDR1 and CDR2 from the germline V gene are KGHSH and LQKENI. Losses at the gene ends were 3 bases for V and 6 bases for J; bases not matched to a gene: 10. The CDR3 totals 16 residues. CDR3 residues: CASSPSSGRARNEQFF. The CDR3 bases are TGTGCCAGCTCACCGTCGTCCGGGAGGGCCCGCAATGAGCAGTTCTTC.

This sequence joins TRBV2 and TRBJ2-7; D may be TRBD1 (5 bases). Trimming took off 7 bases at V and 4 bases at J, with 14 bases between the two ends. Germline V gene data show CDR1 as SNHLY and CDR2 as FYNNEI. The CDR3 runs to 13 residues. The CDR3 is CASNLQVEYEQYF. CDR3 in DNA: TGTGCCAGCAACCTACAGGTAGAATACGAGCAGTACTTC.

This clonotype was recorded at least ten times. The J gene is TRBJ2-7, the V gene TRBV9; no definite D call. CDR1 is SGDLS and CDR2 is YYNGEE in the germline V gene. The CDR3 spans 15 residues. V lost 0 bases, J lost 3 bases, and 13 bases lay in between. The CDR3 DNA is TGTGCCAGCAGCGTAGGACTGACATCCAACTACGAGCAGTACTTC. Its translation is CASSVGLTSNYEQYF.

The chain joins TRBV20-1 to TRBJ2-4; TRBD2 matches 7 bases. J was trimmed by 3 bases and V by 2 bases; bases with no gene match: 10. This CDR3 is 16 amino acids long. CDR1 and CDR2 from the germline V gene are DFQATT and SNEGSKA (reference sequence). The CDR3 DNA reads TGCAGTGCTAGAAGTGGGAGGGCCGGACTCAAAAACATTCAGTACTTC. Its translation: CSARSGRAGLKNIQYF.

The V call is TRBV20-1, the J call TRBJ2-3; 9 bases align to TRBD2. CDR3 length equals 16 residues. Germline V gene lookup returns CDR1 DFQATT and CDR2 SNEGSKA (reference sequence). Trimming removed 0 bases from V and 4 bases from J; junction bases left unmatched: 8. CDR3 in DNA: TGCAGTGCTAGAGATCAATCTAGCGGGATGGCAGATACGCAGTATTTT. Residues: CSARDQSSGMADTQYF.

The V and J genes are TRBV20-1 and TRBJ2-3, with 7 bases identical to TRBD1. V trimming: 0 bases; J trimming: 0 bases; junction bases outside the gene matches: 9. This CDR3 contains 17 residues. CDR1 DFQATT and CDR2 SNEGSKA come from the germline V gene (reference sequence). CDR3 sequence: CSARDKGETGSTDTQYF. For the CDR3, the DNA is TGCAGTGCTAGAGATAAGGGCGAGACAGGGAGCACAGATACGCAGTATTTT.

J is TRBJ1-6 and V is TRBV20-1; TRBD1 matches at 10 bases. Germline V gene lookup returns CDR1 DFQATT and CDR2 SNEGSKA (reference sequence). V shed 5 bases, J shed 7 bases, and the junction held 5 bases outside the gene matches. CDR3 length: 14 amino acids. The CDR3 bases are TGCAGTGCTGACCGGGACAGGGGAAATTCACCCCTCCACTTT. The encoded protein is CSADRDRGNSPLHF.

This clonotype appeared a few times. This chain uses TRBV6-1 with TRBJ1-1, with D possibly TRBD1 on 6 matching bases. V was shortened by 1 base and J by 4 bases, with 13 bases between the two germline ends. The CDR3 consists of 15 residues. Germline lookup yields CDR1 MNHNS and CDR2 SASEGT. CDR3 nucleotide sequence: TGTGCCAGCAGTGAAGTAGGGGGATCGAGCACTGAAGCTTTCTTT. Translating gives CASSEVGGSSTEAFF.

This clonotype was recorded at least ten times. This rearrangement joins TRBV7-8 to TRBJ1-2; 9 nucleotides align to TRBD1. Germline CDR1 SGHVS, CDR2 FQNEAQ. V lost 2 bases and J lost 4; bases outside the gene matches: 5. This CDR3 has 15 residues. CDR3: CASSLPGTGSYGYTF. CDR3 nucleotide sequence: TGTGCCAGCAGCTTACCCGGGACAGGGAGCTATGGCTACACCTTC. Together with reference TRBV7-8 and TRBJ1-2, the CDR3 gives the full variable domain: GAGVSQSPRYKVAKRGQDVALRCDPISGHVSLFWYQQALGQGPEFLTYFQNEAQLDKSGLPSDRFFAERPEGSVSTLKIQRTQQEDSAVYLCASSLPGTGSYGYTFGSGTRLTVV.

The chain links TRBV19 to TRBJ1-1; D perhaps matches TRBD1 (5 bases). CDR1 is LNHDA, CDR2 SQIVND, per germline (reference sequence). CDR3 length: 12 residues. Trimming took 5 bases from V and 7 from J, leaving 11 bases between them. The CDR3 DNA follows: TGTGCCAGTAGTCTTAGGGGAGGTGAAGCTTTCTTT. This gives the protein CASSLRGGEAFF.

This clonotype was observed at least ten times. The chain employs TRBV25-1 and TRBJ2-7; D uncertain. The CDR3 extends over 12 amino acids. In germline, CDR1 is MGHDK, CDR2 SYGVNS. V was trimmed by 5 bases and J by 2 bases, leaving 7 bases between them. CDR3 coding DNA: TGTGCCAGCAGTCACCGAACCTACGAGCAGTACTTC. Residues: CASSHRTYEQYF.

This clonotype was seen ten or more times. The chain joins TRBV5-1 to TRBJ2-7, with 9 bases aligning to TRBD2. The CDR3 runs to 14 residues. V gave up 3 bases and J gave up 4 bases; unmatched junction bases: 5. The germline CDR1 and CDR2 sequences are SGHRS and YFSETQ. The CDR3 DNA sequence: TGCGCCAGCAGCTCCGGGACTAGCAGTTACGAGCAGTACTTC. Translation gives CASSSGTSSYEQYF. The complete variable domain, with remaining parts taken from reference TRBV5-1 and TRBJ2-7, reads KAGVTQTPRYLIKTRGQQVTLSCSPISGHRSVSWYQQTPGQGLQFLFEYFSETQRNKGNFPGRFSGRQFSNSRSEMNVSTLELGDSALYLCASSSGTSSYEQYFGPGTRLTVT.

This clonotype was seen only a few times. The chain is built from TRBV5-1 and TRBJ2-7; 9 nucleotides align to TRBD1. V lost 0 bases, J lost 4 bases, and 5 bases stayed unmatched. Germline lookup yields CDR1 SGHRS and CDR2 YFSETQ. The CDR3 consists of 15 residues. The CDR3 DNA follows: TGCGCCAGCAGCTTGGGTGGGACAGGGTTGTACGAGCAGTACTTC. This translates into CASSLGGTGLYEQYF.

The J gene is TRBJ2-3, the V gene TRBV19; 9 positions agree with TRBD2. Unmatched junction bases numbered 3, after V lost 1 base and J lost 4 bases. Looked up from germline, CDR1 is LNHDA and CDR2 is SQIVND (reference sequence). This CDR3 comprises 15 residues. CDR3 loop: CASSIGGRAADTQYF. CDR3 sequence (DNA): TGTGCCAGTAGTATAGGCGGGAGGGCAGCAGATACGCAGTATTTT.

V is TRBV7-3 and J is TRBJ2-5; 15 bases align to TRBD2. The CDR3 spans 20 residues. Germline V gene sequence: CDR1 SGHTA, CDR2 FQGTGA. J was trimmed by 4 bases and V by 0 bases; bases with no gene match: 12. CDR3: CASSLTRTTMGLAGGETQYF. For the CDR3, the DNA is TGTGCCAGCAGCTTAACTCGTACGACTATGGGACTAGCGGGAGGAGAGACCCAGTACTTC. The whole variable domain, filled in from reference TRBV7-3 and TRBJ2-5, reads GAGVSQTPSNKVTEKGKYVELRCDPISGHTALYWYRQSLGQGPEFLIYFQGTGAADDSGLPNDRFFAVRPEGSVSTLKIQRTERGDSAVYLCASSLTRTTMGLAGGETQYFGPGTRLLVL.

This clonotype was detected only a few times. V usage is TRBV20-1 and J usage is TRBJ1-1, with D perhaps TRBD1 (5 bases). V lost 2 bases and J lost 5, with 15 bases in between. The CDR3 sequence is 14 residues long. CDR1 and CDR2 (germline): DFQATT, SNEGSKA (reference sequence). In DNA, the CDR3 is TGCAGTGCTAGATTTCAGGGCGGGGAGACTGAAGCTTTCTTT. Amino acids: CSARFQGGETEAFF.

This clonotype was detected ten times or more. A read error is possible here, since a much larger clone lies one base away. The CDR3 is CAASDPFSYNEQFF. CDR3 nucleotides: TGTGCCGCCAGTGACCCCTTCTCCTACAATGAGCAGTTCTTC. The V call is TRBV24-1, the J call TRBJ2-1; D is uncertain. Germline CDR1 is KGHDR and CDR2 is SFDVKD. There are 14 residues in the CDR3.